The 21 T cell receptor beta chains below come from one sample, sequenced in a study of blood T cell repertoires in COVID-19. TCRdb's copy holds only in-frame clones and misses some; the assay was immunoSEQ multiplex PCR. Here the sample spans roughly 100,000 clones, less than 85% being singletons. The sample taken for sequencing was peripheral blood. These receptors all stem from a man between 65 and 79 years old with acute or convalescent COVID-19.

This clone turned up a few times. The rearrangement uses TRBV5-6 and TRBJ2-1, with 16 bases lining up with TRBD2. The CDR3 covers 16 residues. Germline V gives CDR1 SGHDT, CDR2 YYEEEE. The trim removed 6 bases at V and 6 bases at J, leaving 6 bases unmatched. The CDR3 loop reads CASNLGLAGGSNEQFF. CDR3 DNA sequence: TGTGCCAGCAATCTGGGACTAGCGGGAGGGTCCAATGAGCAGTTCTTC.

The genes are TRBV7-9 and TRBJ1-1; TRBD1 agrees at 10 bases. The CDR3 length is 17 residues. Trimming took 4 bases from V and 4 from J; bases not matched to a gene: 12. Germline V gene sequence: CDR1 SEHNR, CDR2 FQNEAQ (reference sequence). The CDR3 DNA reads TGTGCCAGCAGCTCGGGACAGGGGAAACCTCGTGGCACTGAAGCTTTCTTT. Translating it yields CASSSGQGKPRGTEAFF.

This chain joins TRBV9 and TRBJ2-5; D is possibly TRBD1 (5 bases). The V and J ends lost 0 bases and 1 base respectively, with 10 bases between them. This CDR3 is built from 15 residues. CDR1 is SGDLS and CDR2 is YYNGEE in the germline V gene. In DNA, the CDR3 is TGTGCCAGCAGCGTAGTTGGGGCGGTCCAAGAGACCCAGTACTTC. The encoded protein is CASSVVGAVQETQYF.

This clone was observed a few times. The gene calls are TRBV5-5 and TRBJ2-7; no reliable D call. V was pared by 1 base and J by 3 bases, with 8 bases between. CDR1 is SGHKS and CDR2 is YYEKEE in the germline V gene (reference sequence). The CDR3 is made up of 13 amino acids. In nucleotides, the CDR3 is TGTGCCAGCAGCTTGTTACTCCTCTACGAGCAGTACTTC. This gives the protein CASSLLLLYEQYF.

The CDR3 here is CASRLGGTDTQYF. Here the CDR3 DNA reads TGTGCCAGCAGACTCGGAGGAACAGATACGCAGTATTTT. The rearrangement uses TRBV12-3 or TRBV12-4 and TRBJ2-3, with D possibly TRBD2 on 5 matching bases. Trimming cost V 6 bases and J 3 bases, with 10 bases left between them. The CDR3 is 13 amino acids.

The CDR3 is CASSGRTGRRTGNTIYF. CDR3 bases: TGTGCCAGCAGTGGGCGGACAGGGAGAAGAACAGGAAACACCATATATTTT. The chain recombines TRBV6-1 with TRBJ1-3; the match to TRBD1 covers 8 bases. Germline V gene lookup returns CDR1 MNHNS and CDR2 SASEGT. The J segment lost 4 bases and the V segment lost 4 bases, leaving 12 bases of the junction unmatched. The CDR3 covers 17 residues.

The rearrangement joins TRBV10-2 to TRBJ2-1; possibly TRBD2 for D (5 bases). Germline V gives CDR1 WSHSY, CDR2 SAAADI. The CDR3 loop spans 14 amino acids. Between the trimmed V and J ends, which lost 6 bases and 0 bases, there was a span of 9 bases. The CDR3 DNA reads TGCGCCAGCAGGGACGGGAACTCCTACAATGAGCAGTTCTTC. It specifies CASRDGNSYNEQFF.

The chain is built from TRBV27 and TRBJ2-6; D remains unclear. Looked up from germline, CDR1 is MNHEY and CDR2 is SMNVEV (reference sequence). Trimming shortened V by 5 bases and J by 0 bases, and 11 bases separated the two germline ends. The CDR3 totals 16 residues. The CDR3 bases are TGTGCCAGCAGTCGAACACGCATCTCTGGGGCCAACGTCCTGACTTTC. Protein product: CASSRTRISGANVLTF.

The V gene is TRBV10-2, the J gene TRBJ2-3; D is perhaps TRBD1 (6 bases). Germline V gene sequence: CDR1 WSHSY, CDR2 SAAADI. The V end was cut by 6 bases, the J end by 0 bases, with 19 bases between. The CDR3 runs to 17 residues. CDR3 bases: TGCGCCAGCAGATCGACAGGTTTCCGATTTAGCACAGATACGCAGTATTTT. This gives the protein CASRSTGFRFSTDTQYF.

Many counts were recorded for this clone. The chain carries TRBV18 and TRBJ1-3; D is ambiguous. CDR1 is KGHSH, CDR2 LQKENI, per germline. Between the trimmed V and J ends, which lost 2 bases and 4 bases, there was a span of 9 bases. This CDR3 spans 14 amino acids. CDR3 DNA: TGTGCCAGCTCACCAGAGAGAATGGGAAACACCATATATTTT. Translating gives CASSPERMGNTIYF.

This clone was counted once. The gene calls are TRBV19 and TRBJ2-2, with D perhaps TRBD1 (6 bases). Between the trimmed V and J ends, which lost 4 bases and 1 base, there was a span of 7 bases. The CDR3 length is 14 residues. Germline V gene data show CDR1 as LNHDA and CDR2 as SQIVND (reference sequence). The CDR3 sequence is CASSTGQNTGELFF. The CDR3 nucleotides read TGTGCCAGTAGTACGGGACAGAACACCGGGGAGCTGTTTTTT.

The chain links TRBV5-4 to TRBJ1-1; TRBD1 is a possible D gene (5 bases). The CDR3 sequence is 14 residues long. Germline V CDR1 and CDR2: SGHNT, YYREEE (reference sequence). Trimming pared 0 bases from V and 1 base from J, leaving 7 bases between. CDR3 in amino acids: CASSLGGGNTEAFF. In nucleotides, the CDR3 is TGTGCCAGCAGCTTGGGGGGCGGGAACACTGAAGCTTTCTTT.

This sequence joins TRBV11-1 and TRBJ2-7, with D unclear. The CDR3 has 13 residues. Deletions cut 4 bases from V and 4 bases from J, with 11 bases between. Germline V gene sequence: CDR1 SGHAT, CDR2 FQDESV (reference sequence). The CDR3 region has the DNA TGTGCCAGCAGCTCCTCTCTTAGTTACGAGCAGTACTTC. Its translation is CASSSSLSYEQYF.

The chain couples TRBV6-4 to TRBJ2-1; D remains ambiguous. Germline CDR1 and CDR2: MRHNA and SNTAGT. This CDR3 is 12 amino acids long. V lost 2 bases and J 4 bases, leaving 3 bases between the germline ends. The DNA of the CDR3 is TGTGCCAGCAGTGACACATACAATGAGCAGTTCTTC. Protein: CASSDTYNEQFF.

V usage is TRBV10-3 and J usage is TRBJ1-1, with D perhaps TRBD1 (6 bases). CDR1 ENHRY and CDR2 SYGVKD come from the germline V gene. V was trimmed by 0 bases and J by 1 base, leaving 6 bases between them. The CDR3 is 14 amino acids. CDR3 sequence reads: CAISESGQNTEAFF. The CDR3 DNA follows: TGTGCCATCAGTGAGTCGGGACAGAACACTGAAGCTTTCTTT.

Only a few counts were recorded for this clone. The CDR3 DNA sequence: TGTGCCAGCAGCTTGGGGGGCGGGAACTCTGGGGCCAACGTCCTGACTTTC. This sequence encodes CASSLGGGNSGANVLTF. The chain joins TRBV5-4 to TRBJ2-6, with D maybe TRBD2 (6 bases). Germline V CDR1 and CDR2: SGHNT, YYREEE (reference sequence). CDR3 length: 17 residues. The V gene lost 0 bases and the J gene lost 0 bases, with 10 bases spanning the gap. Based on the CDR3 plus reference TRBV5-4 and TRBJ2-6, the full variable domain is ETGVTQSPTHLIKTRGQQVTLRCSSQSGHNTVSWYQQALGQGPQFIFQYYREEENGRGNFPPRFSGLQFPNYSSELNVNALELDDSALYLCASSLGGGNSGANVLTFGAGSRLTVL.

This clone turned up a few times. The chain recombines TRBV5-1 with TRBJ1-1; unclear D gene. Per germline, CDR1 SGHRS and CDR2 YFSETQ. The CDR3 has 13 residues. The germline V and J ends were trimmed by 4 bases and 1 base, with 8 bases remaining between them. This chain's CDR3 is CASSGLANTEAFF. In DNA form, the CDR3 reads TGCGCCAGCAGCGGGTTAGCGAACACTGAAGCTTTCTTT.

The V gene is TRBV5-4, the J gene TRBJ2-2; no definite D call. The germline CDR1 and CDR2 sequences are SGHNT and YYREEE (reference sequence). CDR3 length: 14 amino acids. Trimming pared 2 bases from V and 4 bases from J, leaving 9 bases between. The CDR3 bases are TGTGCCAGCAGCTTAGCAACAGTCACCGGGGAGCTGTTTTTT. Translation gives CASSLATVTGELFF. The full variable domain, rest sourced from reference TRBV5-4 and TRBJ2-2, is ETGVTQSPTHLIKTRGQQVTLRCSSQSGHNTVSWYQQALGQGPQFIFQYYREEENGRGNFPPRFSGLQFPNYSSELNVNALELDDSALYLCASSLATVTGELFFGEGSRLTVL.

The chain carries TRBV7-9 and TRBJ1-2; 11 bases line up with TRBD1. This CDR3 has 16 residues. Germline trimming cut 3 bases from V and 4 bases from J; bases unmatched to any gene: 7. From germline, CDR1 is SEHNR and CDR2 FQNEAQ (reference sequence). CDR3 region: CASSFGQGAWGYGYTF. The CDR3 nucleotides are TGTGCCAGCAGCTTTGGACAGGGGGCTTGGGGCTATGGCTACACCTTC.

The chain uses TRBV5-1 and TRBJ1-2, with TRBD1 as a possible D gene (6 bases). Trimming stripped 8 bases from V and 5 bases from J, with 25 bases between. The CDR3 contains 16 residues. Germline-derived CDR1 and CDR2 are SGHRS and YFSETQ. In DNA, the CDR3 is TGCGCCAGTCAACTGGAAACCGGGACAAGGGATTATGGCTACACCTTC. Translated: CASQLETGTRDYGYTF.

V is TRBV7-8 and J is TRBJ1-1, with a weak D call TRBD1 (5 bases). Trimming took 1 base from V and 4 from J, leaving 10 bases between them. Looked up from germline, CDR1 is SGHVS and CDR2 is FQNEAQ. This CDR3 is 14 amino acids long. The CDR3, as DNA: TGTGCCAGCAGCTTAGGGGGCCATGGCACTGAAGCTTTCTTT. This translates into CASSLGGHGTEAFF.